This TCR beta chain emerged from a study of monozygotic twins with inflammatory bowel disease. As concerns this clonotype: The antigen is undetermined.

One entry per CDR3 protein, without DNA, is what TCRdb gives after re-calling the 5' RACE reads. The record lists 330,000 or so distinct CDR3 sequences, of which the ten most abundant hold around 2%. Study-level points and caveats: IBD patients displayed reduced TCRbeta diversity (inverse Simpson) when set against healthy co-twins. Patients received differing immunosuppressive treatments, which may have added variability to their repertoires.

Germline V gene data show CDR1 as SGHRS and CDR2 as YFSETQ. The CDR3 totals 15 residues. The J gene is TRBJ2-3, the V gene TRBV5-1. Material: blood. This clonotype was sampled from a human donor with ulcerative colitis or Crohn's disease, or a healthy co-twin of an affected twin (not recorded which). The CDR3 is CASSPRTWGTDTQYF.